This T cell receptor (beta chain) was recovered during a study of post-analysis software for immune sequencing data. General study results and limits: F-measure co-clustering was strong for batch-matched samples. In patients, TRBV5-6, TRBV5-1 and TRBV20-1 belonged to roughly 5 TRBV segments found more frequently than in controls.

For this clonotype: The target antigen is unknown.

J gave up 8 bases and V 5 bases, and 8 bases lay outside the gene matches. The CDR3 is 15 amino acids. Built from TCR beta cDNA, the libraries had unique molecular identifiers in them. TCRdb called the PCR reads again in MiXCR, with one record for every CDR3 protein. The sample holds 550,000 to 700,000 distinct CDR3 sequences, 44% seen once. The V call is TRBV12-3 or TRBV12-4, the J call TRBJ2-1; 11 positions match TRBD2. This sequence originates from a girl under 18 with multiple sclerosis. Sequencing used blood. CDR3: CASSPLAGGEDEQFF. The CDR3 coding sequence is TGTGCCAGCAGTCCATTAGCGGGGGGGGAGGATGAGCAGTTCTTC.